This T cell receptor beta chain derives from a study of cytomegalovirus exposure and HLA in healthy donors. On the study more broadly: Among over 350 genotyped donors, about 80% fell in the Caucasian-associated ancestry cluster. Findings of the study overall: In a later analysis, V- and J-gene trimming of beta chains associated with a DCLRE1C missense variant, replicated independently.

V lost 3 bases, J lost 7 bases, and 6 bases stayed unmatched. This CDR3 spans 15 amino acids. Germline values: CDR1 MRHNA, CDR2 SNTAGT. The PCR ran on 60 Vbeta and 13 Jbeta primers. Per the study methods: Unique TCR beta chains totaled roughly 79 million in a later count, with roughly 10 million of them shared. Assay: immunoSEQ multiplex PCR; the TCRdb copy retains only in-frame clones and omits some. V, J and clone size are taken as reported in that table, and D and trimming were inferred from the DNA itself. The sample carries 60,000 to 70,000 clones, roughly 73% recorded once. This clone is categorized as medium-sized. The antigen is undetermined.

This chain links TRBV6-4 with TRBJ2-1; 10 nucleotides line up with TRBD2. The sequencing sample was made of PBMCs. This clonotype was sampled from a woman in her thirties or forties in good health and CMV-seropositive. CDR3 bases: TGTGCCAGCAGTGAGGAGCGGGGGGGCCAGAATGAGCAGTTCTTC. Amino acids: CASSEERGGQNEQFF.